The next 25 T cell receptor beta chains were all read from a single sample in a study of cytomegalovirus exposure and HLA in healthy donors. Amplification used 60 Vbeta primers and 13 Jbeta primers. Assay used: immunoSEQ multiplex PCR; TCRdb lists only in-frame clones, some missing. The table has about 150,000 clones, about 80% seen once. The sequencing sample was made of PBMCs. The source of these receptors is a male donor in good health and CMV-seronegative.

This rearrangement joins TRBV30 to TRBJ2-5; D is unclear. The ends were cut back, 0 bases at V and 5 bases at J, with 7 bases in the middle. Germline lookup yields CDR1 GTSNPN and CDR2 SVGIG (reference sequence). The CDR3 covers 12 residues. CDR3 amino acids: CAWSVLGETQYF. The CDR3 DNA sequence: TGTGCCTGGAGTGTACTCGGGGAGACCCAGTACTTC.

This clone occurred once. This sequence joins TRBV7-2 and TRBJ2-1; D gene uncertain. Trimming removed 7 bases at V and 0 bases at J, with 10 bases between. Germline values: CDR1 SGHTA, CDR2 FQGNSA. The CDR3 runs 14 residues. CDR3 bases: TGTGCCAGCAAAGGCGGCGACTCCTACAATGAGCAGTTCTTC. The encoded protein is CASKGGDSYNEQFF.

In this sample, this clone turned up once. The chain has TRBV9 and TRBJ2-5; TRBD1 aligns across 11 bases. The CDR3 totals 15 residues. Germline values: CDR1 SGDLS, CDR2 YYNGEE. The V gene end was trimmed by 4 bases and the J gene end by 5 bases; junction bases not matched to a gene: 7. The CDR3 sequence is CASSPRDRGRETQYF. DNA of the CDR3: TGTGCCAGCAGCCCCCGGGACAGGGGGAGGGAGACCCAGTACTTC.

The chain uses TRBV28 and TRBJ1-4; maybe TRBD1 (5 bases). The V gene lost 3 bases and the J gene lost 7 bases, with 12 bases spanning the gap. Germline loops: CDR1 MDHEN, CDR2 SYDVKM. The CDR3 is 14 amino acids. DNA of the CDR3: TGTGCCAGCAGTTTGGGGGGTTTGGGTGAAAAACTGTTTTTT. This encodes CASSLGGLGEKLFF. The entire variable domain, with the rest obtained from reference TRBV28 and TRBJ1-4, is as follows: DVKVTQSSRYLVKRTGEKVFLECVQDMDHENMFWYRQDPGLGLRLIYFSYDVKMKEKGDIPEGYSVSREKKERFSLILESASTNQTSMYLCASSLGGLGEKLFFGSGTQLSVL.

This clone showed up just once. V gene TRBV7-2 combines with J gene TRBJ2-2, with 7 bases fitting TRBD2. The CDR3 length is 15 residues. V dropped 5 bases and J dropped 2; count of bases not matched to a gene: 5. Germline V CDR1 and CDR2: SGHTA, FQGNSA. The DNA of the CDR3 is TGTGCCAGCAGCCGTTCTAGCGGAAACACCGGGGAGCTGTTTTTT. Translated: CASSRSSGNTGELFF. Combining the CDR3 with reference TRBV7-2 and TRBJ2-2 gives the whole variable domain GAGVSQSPSNKVTEKGKDVELRCDPISGHTALYWYRQSLGQGLEFLIYFQGNSAPDKSGLPSDRFSAERTGGSVSTLTIQRTQQEDSAVYLCASSRSSGNTGELFFGEGSRLTVL.

This clone was picked up one time. The CDR3: CAIEGAGTGELFF. The DNA of the CDR3 is TGTGCCATCGAGGGGGCAGGCACCGGGGAGCTGTTTTTT. The V and J genes are TRBV19 and TRBJ2-2, with TRBD1 matching 7 bases. The CDR3 has 13 amino acids. Per the germline V gene, CDR1 is LNHDA and CDR2 is SQIVND (reference sequence). Losses at the gene ends were 10 bases for V and 4 bases for J; bases not matched to a gene: 6.

The V gene is TRBV11-2, the J gene TRBJ1-2, with 8 bases that match TRBD1. J was trimmed by 7 bases and V by 2 bases; bases with no gene match: 9. The germline V gene encodes CDR1 SGHAT and CDR2 FQNNGV. The CDR3 runs to 15 residues. CDR3 loop: CASSLNWQGAGGYTF. The CDR3 nucleotides are TGTGCCAGCAGCTTAAACTGGCAGGGGGCGGGTGGCTACACCTTC.

This clone occurred a few times. The chain is built from TRBV4-3 and TRBJ1-1, with 10 nucleotides matching TRBD1. This CDR3 region has 15 residues. The V gene end was trimmed by 4 bases and the J gene end by 10 bases; junction bases not matched to a gene: 12. Germline V gene data show CDR1 as LGHNA and CDR2 as YSLEER. CDR3 region: CASSPSPDRGFVAFF. The CDR3 DNA is TGCGCCAGCAGCCCCTCCCCGGACAGGGGGTTCGTAGCTTTCTTT.

This clone was recorded a few times. The rearrangement uses TRBV11-3 and TRBJ2-1; 8 bases agree with TRBD1. This CDR3 region has 14 residues. Germline CDR1 reads SGHNT; CDR2 reads YENEEA. V trimming: 5 bases; J trimming: 9 bases; junction bases outside the gene matches: 9. CDR3 protein: CASSPRTGRGEQFF. DNA of the CDR3: TGTGCCAGCAGCCCTCGGACAGGGCGGGGTGAGCAGTTCTTC.

The chain uses TRBV5-6 and TRBJ1-1; 7 positions agree with TRBD1. CDR3 length equals 12 residues. Germline V gene sequence: CDR1 SGHDT, CDR2 YYEEEE. Trimming at V came to 3 bases and at J to 12 bases, leaving 8 bases not matched to a gene. The CDR3 DNA sequence: TGTGCCAGCAGCTCGAAGGACAGGAGGCCTTTCTTT. Encoded protein: CASSSKDRRPFF. The full variable domain, rest sourced from reference TRBV5-6 and TRBJ1-1, is DAGVTQSPTHLIKTRGQQVTLRCSPKSGHDTVSWYQQALGQGPQFIFQYYEEEERQRGNFPDRFSGHQFPNYSSELNVNALLLGDSALYLCASSSKDRRPFFGQGTRLTVV.

V and J are TRBV6-5 and TRBJ2-7; TRBD1 might be the D (5 bases). Trimming took 4 bases from V and 0 from J, leaving 13 bases between them. The CDR3 totals 15 residues. Per the germline V gene, CDR1 is MNHEY and CDR2 is SVGAGI. CDR3 DNA: TGTGCCAGCAGTTTTCGGAGACAGAGCTCCTACGAGCAGTACTTC. It translates to CASSFRRQSSYEQYF.

This clone was seen ten or more times. The V call is TRBV6-5, the J call TRBJ1-5; D is perhaps TRBD1 (5 bases). V dropped 2 bases and J dropped 1 base, with 9 bases sitting between them. This CDR3 has 15 residues. Germline loops: CDR1 MNHEY, CDR2 SVGAGI. The CDR3 sequence is CASSYDGGSNQPQHF. As DNA, the CDR3 is TGTGCCAGCAGTTACGACGGGGGGAGCAATCAGCCCCAGCATTTT.

The gene calls are TRBV5-1 and TRBJ2-1, with D maybe TRBD1 (5 bases). CDR1 is SGHRS and CDR2 is YFSETQ in the germline V gene. Trimming pared 4 bases from V and 10 bases from J, leaving 12 bases between. The CDR3 runs 12 residues. CDR3: CASSAYAGEQFF. The CDR3 bases are TGCGCCAGCAGCGCTTATGCAGGGGAGCAGTTCTTC.

This chain connects TRBV29-1 to TRBJ2-1, with 16 bases that match TRBD2. The CDR3 covers 15 residues. With 6 bases clipped from V and 4 bases from J, the junction kept 3 bases outside the gene matches. CDR1 and CDR2 from the germline V gene are SQVTM and ANQGSEA. CDR3 region: CSVPGLAGGYNEQFF. The DNA of the CDR3 is TGCAGCGTACCGGGACTAGCGGGAGGGTACAATGAGCAGTTCTTC.

Of note for this clone: The same CDR3 arises from other DNA sequences in this sample as well. DNA of the CDR3: TGTGCCAGCAGTTACCGGGACAGGGGGCGCGGCTATGGCTACACCTTC. It yields the protein CASSYRDRGRGYGYTF. The V and J genes are TRBV6-5 and TRBJ1-2; TRBD1 agrees at 12 bases. The CDR3 has 16 residues. V was pared by 2 bases and J by 4 bases, with 5 bases of the junction left unmatched. CDR1 MNHEY and CDR2 SVGAGI come from the germline V gene.

The V call is TRBV7-9, the J call TRBJ2-3, with TRBD2 as a possible D gene (7 bases). The CDR3 is 16 residues long. V was clipped by 5 bases and J by 7 bases, with 22 bases between them. Germline lookup yields CDR1 SEHNR and CDR2 FQNEAQ (reference sequence). The CDR3 is CASSLRGAMPVNTQYF. CDR3 sequence (DNA): TGTGCCAGCAGCCTCCGGGGGGCTATGCCGGTAAATACGCAGTATTTT.

About this clone: At one of its ends the junction is not consistent with the germline gene, which may arise from a read error. The chain uses TRBV7-9 and TRBJ2-7, with 7 positions matching TRBD1. This CDR3 is 15 amino acids long. CDR1 and CDR2 from the germline V gene are SEHNR and FQNEAQ (reference sequence). The CDR3 DNA reads TGTTCCAGCAGCCCCGAAGGGGGCAGTGGCTACGAGCAGTACTTC. Translating gives CSSSPEGGSGYEQYF.

The chain recombines TRBV18 with TRBJ2-5; TRBD1 matches 10 bases. V dropped 4 bases and J dropped 4; count of bases not matched to a gene: 6. CDR3 size: 15 residues. CDR1 is KGHSH, CDR2 LQKENI, per germline. CDR3 sequence: CASSQMTGGRETQYF. The CDR3 DNA is TGTGCCAGCTCACAGATGACAGGGGGCAGAGAGACCCAGTACTTC.

The chain is built from TRBV30 and TRBJ2-2, with a possible D match to TRBD1 (5 bases). V was shortened by 0 bases and J by 7 bases, with 9 bases between the two germline ends. CDR3 length: 13 amino acids. Germline CDR1 reads GTSNPN; CDR2 reads SVGIG (reference sequence). CDR3 protein: CAWSVQGGGELFF. CDR3 DNA: TGTGCCTGGAGTGTCCAGGGCGGCGGGGAGCTGTTTTTT.

The chain uses TRBV30 and TRBJ1-2, with a possible D match to TRBD1 (6 bases). Trimming cost V 1 base and J 8 bases, with 14 bases left between them. The germline CDR1 and CDR2 sequences are GTSNPN and SVGIG (reference sequence). The CDR3 length is 13 residues. The CDR3 region is CAWSGDHRAGYTF. The CDR3, as DNA: TGTGCCTGGAGTGGGGACCACAGGGCGGGCTACACCTTC.

The genes are TRBV18 and TRBJ1-1, with D unresolved. The germline V gene has CDR1 KGHSH and CDR2 LQKENI. The CDR3 totals 14 residues. V lost 2 bases and J 4 bases, leaving 11 bases between the germline ends. In DNA, the CDR3 is TGTGCCAGCTCACCAGGGTTCGAGGGCACTGAAGCTTTCTTT. Translated: CASSPGFEGTEAFF.

The rearrangement uses TRBV27 and TRBJ1-1; TRBD1 matches 8 bases. Germline trimming cut 1 base from V and 8 bases from J; bases unmatched to any gene: 3. Germline V gene sequence: CDR1 MNHEY, CDR2 SMNVEV (reference sequence). The CDR3 has 13 amino acids. The CDR3 loop reads CASSLFDRGEAFF. CDR3 DNA sequence: TGTGCCAGCAGTTTATTTGACAGGGGCGAAGCTTTCTTT.

The CDR3 protein is CASSQAADTQYF. The CDR3 nucleotides are TGCGCCAGCAGCCAAGCTGCAGATACGCAGTATTTT. This rearrangement joins TRBV4-1 to TRBJ2-3; D is uncertain. Germline CDR1 reads MGHRA; CDR2 reads YSYEKL. V was trimmed by 1 base and J by 4 bases, leaving 3 bases between them. CDR3 length: 12 residues.

The V and J genes are TRBV18 and TRBJ2-5; D not certain. Per the germline V gene, CDR1 is KGHSH and CDR2 is LQKENI. The CDR3 spans 14 residues. Trimming cost V 0 bases and J 1 base, with 6 bases left between them. The CDR3 DNA follows: TGTGCCAGCTCACCACCAGGAGCCCAAGAGACCCAGTACTTC. The encoded protein is CASSPPGAQETQYF.

A few counts support this clone. The chain combines TRBV20-1 with TRBJ1-1, with a possible D match to TRBD1 (6 bases). Trimming took off 3 bases at V and 6 bases at J, with 8 bases between the two ends. This CDR3 is 11 amino acids long. The germline gives CDR1 DFQATT, CDR2 SNEGSKA (reference sequence). The CDR3 DNA reads TGCAGTGCTAGGAACAGGGCTGAAGCTTTCTTT. Encoded protein: CSARNRAEAFF.